The 16 T cell receptor beta chains in this list originate from one sample, sequenced in a study of blood T cell repertoires in COVID-19. This table comes from immunoSEQ multiplex PCR, and its TCRdb copy is limited to in-frame clones, with some not included. The table shows around 250,000 clones, with around 87% occurring only once. Sequencing was performed on peripheral blood. The receptors here all came from a woman in her seventies with active or convalescent COVID-19.

The chain couples TRBV27 to TRBJ1-1, with a weak D call TRBD1 (5 bases). The germline V gene has CDR1 MNHEY and CDR2 SMNVEV (reference sequence). V gave up 3 bases and J gave up 5 bases, with 13 bases separating them. CDR3 length: 14 residues. CDR3 amino acids: CASSLLVGVTEAFF. As DNA, the CDR3 is TGTGCCAGCAGTTTGTTGGTAGGGGTGACTGAAGCTTTCTTT.

The V call is TRBV7-9, the J call TRBJ1-2; 9 positions match TRBD1. The germline V gene encodes CDR1 SEHNR and CDR2 FQNEAQ (reference sequence). With V trimmed by 4 bases and J by 2 bases, 5 bases remained unmatched. The CDR3 totals 15 residues. CDR3: CASSSWTGANYGYTF. DNA of the CDR3: TGTGCCAGCAGCTCTTGGACAGGGGCCAACTATGGCTACACCTTC.

This rearrangement joins TRBV5-4 to TRBJ2-1; a possible D gene is TRBD1 (5 bases). Germline-derived CDR1 and CDR2 are SGHNT and YYREEE (reference sequence). The CDR3 runs to 13 residues. The V gene lost 3 bases and the J gene lost 7 bases, with 11 bases spanning the gap. CDR3 sequence (DNA): TGTGCCAGCAGCTCAAAGGGGTTGAATGAGCAGTTCTTC. The encoded protein is CASSSKGLNEQFF.

CDR3 sequence: CASVDRAVEAFF. The CDR3, as DNA: TGTGCCAGCGTCGACAGGGCAGTAGAAGCTTTCTTT. This chain connects TRBV11-2 to TRBJ1-1; 7 nucleotides line up with TRBD1. Germline V gene sequence: CDR1 SGHAT, CDR2 FQNNGV. The J segment lost 8 bases and the V segment lost 8 bases, leaving 8 bases of the junction unmatched. The CDR3 has 12 residues.

The gene calls are TRBV7-2 and TRBJ1-1; D is unclear. Per the germline V gene, CDR1 is SGHTA and CDR2 is FQGNSA. This CDR3 contains 14 residues. V shed 1 base and J shed 1 base, with 7 bases lying between them. The DNA of the CDR3 is TGTGCCAGCAGCTTAGGGCAACGGAACACTGAAGCTTTCTTT. This codes for CASSLGQRNTEAFF.

The V call is TRBV7-6, the J call TRBJ2-5, with D possibly being TRBD1 (6 bases). This CDR3 spans 16 amino acids. Germline assignment: CDR1 SGHVS and CDR2 FNYEAQ. Trimming cost V 2 bases and J 3 bases, with 16 bases left between them. CDR3 region: CASSLLEGVSKETQYF. The CDR3 nucleotides read TGTGCCAGCAGCTTATTAGAGGGGGTATCAAAAGAGACCCAGTACTTC.

J is TRBJ1-4 and V is TRBV18; 7 bases fit TRBD1. CDR3 length: 14 residues. With 5 bases clipped from V and 7 bases from J, the junction kept 7 bases outside the gene matches. Germline CDR1 reads KGHSH; CDR2 reads LQKENI. In DNA, the CDR3 is TGTGCCAGCTCAAACAGGGGTTTGGGTGAAAAACTGTTTTTT. The encoded protein is CASSNRGLGEKLFF.

The chain recombines TRBV6-2 or TRBV6-3 with TRBJ2-2; D remains ambiguous. This CDR3 has 15 amino acids. Trimming stripped 5 bases from V and 0 bases from J, with 10 bases between. CDR1 and CDR2 from the germline V gene are MNHEY and SVGEGT. The CDR3, as DNA: TGTGCCAGCAGTAAGACACAAGCGAACACCGGGGAGCTGTTTTTT. As protein: CASSKTQANTGELFF.

This chain uses TRBV24-1 with TRBJ1-1; D remains unclear. This CDR3 is 14 amino acids long. In germline, CDR1 is KGHDR, CDR2 SFDVKD. Trimming left V 2 bases short and J 1 base short, with 7 bases between. In DNA form, the CDR3 reads TGTGCCACCAGTGATTCTCGTCCGAACACTGAAGCTTTCTTT. Its protein is CATSDSRPNTEAFF.

Here the CDR3 DNA reads TGTGCCAGCAGTGAAGCCCGGGTAGTCTATGGCTACACCTTC. It yields the protein CASSEARVVYGYTF. The rearrangement links TRBV2 to TRBJ1-2, with D hard to call. This CDR3 is built from 14 residues. Germline CDR1 reads SNHLY; CDR2 reads FYNNEI. The V end was cut by 0 bases, the J end by 4 bases, with 9 bases between.

V and J are TRBV28 and TRBJ1-4; no definite D call. Trimming pared 7 bases from V and 5 bases from J, leaving 8 bases between. The CDR3 has 12 residues. Germline V gene lookup returns CDR1 MDHEN and CDR2 SYDVKM. In DNA, the CDR3 is TGTGCCAGCACGGTTTTAAATGAAAAACTGTTTTTT. This sequence encodes CASTVLNEKLFF.

The chain recombines TRBV6-1 with TRBJ1-1; 12 bases fit TRBD1. The length of the CDR3 is 16 residues. Looked up from germline, CDR1 is MNHNS and CDR2 is SASEGT. V gave up 4 bases and J gave up 5 bases; unmatched junction bases: 8. The CDR3 DNA reads as TGTGCCAGCAGTGCCCCGGGACAGGGGGCTGGTACTGAAGCTTTCTTT. Its translation is CASSAPGQGAGTEAFF.

This chain joins TRBV7-9 and TRBJ1-1; the match to TRBD1 covers 9 bases. Trimming cost V 5 bases and J 8 bases; bases outside gene matches: 9. The CDR3 runs to 14 residues. Germline CDR1 reads SEHNR; CDR2 reads FQNEAQ (reference sequence). Written as DNA, the CDR3 is TGTGCCAGCAGCACCTCGGGACAGGGCATCGAAGCTTTCTTT. Its translation: CASSTSGQGIEAFF.

The chain carries TRBV5-6 and TRBJ1-2, with 7 bases identical to TRBD1. The junction had 12 bases not matched to a gene; V was cut back by 0 bases and J by 4 bases. Germline CDR1 SGHDT, CDR2 YYEEEE. This CDR3 region has 17 residues. The CDR3 reads CASSLGDSSISLYGYTF. CDR3 nucleotide sequence: TGTGCCAGCAGCTTGGGGGACAGCAGCATTAGCCTCTATGGCTACACCTTC. The full variable domain, completed using reference TRBV5-6 and TRBJ1-2, is DAGVTQSPTHLIKTRGQQVTLRCSPKSGHDTVSWYQQALGQGPQFIFQYYEEEERQRGNFPDRFSGHQFPNYSSELNVNALLLGDSALYLCASSLGDSSISLYGYTFGSGTRLTVV.

The genes are TRBV9 and TRBJ2-7; TRBD2 matches at 9 bases. The length of the CDR3 is 16 residues. Germline CDR1 SGDLS, CDR2 YYNGEE. With V trimmed by 4 bases and J by 6 bases, 14 bases remained unmatched. CDR3 nucleotides: TGTGCCAGCAGCCCTCGCGCGGGGGGGCTTCGGATCGAGCAGTACTTC. This gives the protein CASSPRAGGLRIEQYF. Variable domain in full (rest from reference TRBV9 and TRBJ2-7): DSGVTQTPKHLITATGQRVTLRCSPRSGDLSVYWYQQSLDQGLQFLIQYYNGEERAKGNILERFSAQQFPDLHSELNLSSLELGDSALYFCASSPRAGGLRIEQYFGPGTRLTVT.

In its sample, this clone was seen a few times. The chain carries TRBV6-6 and TRBJ2-2, with D possibly being TRBD1 (6 bases). V shed 5 bases and J shed 9 bases, with 13 bases lying between them. Germline CDR1 is MNHNY and CDR2 is SVGAGI (reference sequence). The CDR3 runs 13 residues. CDR3 loop: CASSQPGARELFF. DNA of the CDR3: TGTGCCAGCAGTCAACCAGGGGCCAGGGAGCTGTTTTTT.